One sample yielded the 3 T cell receptor beta chains listed below, sequenced in a study of shared clonotypes between healthy human individuals. The table came from immunoSEQ multiplex PCR; TCRdb's copy has only in-frame clones and leaves some out. The sample consists of approximately 2,300,000 clones, just under 95% of them appearing once. Sequencing used naive CD4+ T cells from PBMCs. Subset given: CD45RA+ positively selected. These receptors were obtained from a man aged 18 to 30 in good health. Some clones in this sample may be carry-over from other donors' samples.

The chain combines TRBV28 with TRBJ1-5; 7 bases fit TRBD1. This CDR3 spans 17 amino acids. Per germline, CDR1 MDHEN and CDR2 SYDVKM. With 4 bases clipped from V and 2 bases from J, the junction kept 11 bases outside the gene matches. CDR3 amino acids: CASSSPTQGVGNQPQHF. Here the CDR3 DNA reads TGTGCCAGCAGTTCCCCGACCCAGGGGGTTGGCAATCAGCCCCAGCATTTT.

This chain links TRBV5-1 with TRBJ2-1; no firm D call. The germline V and J ends were trimmed by 4 bases and 0 bases, with 8 bases remaining between them. Germline V gene lookup returns CDR1 SGHRS and CDR2 YFSETQ. The CDR3 length is 14 residues. The chain's CDR3 is CASSQAPSYNEQFF. CDR3 nucleotides: TGCGCCAGCAGCCAAGCCCCCTCCTACAATGAGCAGTTCTTC.

In the case of this clone: The identical CDR3 is also encoded by other nucleotide sequences in the sample. This rearrangement joins TRBV7-2 to TRBJ2-7; 9 positions match TRBD1. This CDR3 spans 15 amino acids. Germline V gene lookup returns CDR1 SGHTA and CDR2 FQGNSA. J was trimmed by 1 base and V by 5 bases; bases with no gene match: 6. The CDR3 reads CASSRGQGSSYEQYF. The CDR3 nucleotides read TGTGCCAGCAGCCGGGGACAGGGTTCTTCCTACGAGCAGTACTTC. Variable domain in full (rest from reference TRBV7-2 and TRBJ2-7): GAGVSQSPSNKVTEKGKDVELRCDPISGHTALYWYRQSLGQGLEFLIYFQGNSAPDKSGLPSDRFSAERTGGSVSTLTIQRTQQEDSAVYLCASSRGQGSSYEQYFGPGTRLTVT.